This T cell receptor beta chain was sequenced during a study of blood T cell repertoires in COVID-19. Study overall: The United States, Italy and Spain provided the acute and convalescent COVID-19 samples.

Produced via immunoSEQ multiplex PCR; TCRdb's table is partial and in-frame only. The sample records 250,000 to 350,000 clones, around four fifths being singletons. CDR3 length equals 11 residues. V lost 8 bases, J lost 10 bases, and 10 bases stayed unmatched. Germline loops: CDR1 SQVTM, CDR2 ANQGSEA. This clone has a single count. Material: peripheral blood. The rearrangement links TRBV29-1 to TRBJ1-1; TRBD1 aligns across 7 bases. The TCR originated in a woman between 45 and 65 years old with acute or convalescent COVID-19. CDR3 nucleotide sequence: TGCAGCCATACACAGACAGGGAGAGCTTTCTTT. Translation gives CSHTQTGRAFF.